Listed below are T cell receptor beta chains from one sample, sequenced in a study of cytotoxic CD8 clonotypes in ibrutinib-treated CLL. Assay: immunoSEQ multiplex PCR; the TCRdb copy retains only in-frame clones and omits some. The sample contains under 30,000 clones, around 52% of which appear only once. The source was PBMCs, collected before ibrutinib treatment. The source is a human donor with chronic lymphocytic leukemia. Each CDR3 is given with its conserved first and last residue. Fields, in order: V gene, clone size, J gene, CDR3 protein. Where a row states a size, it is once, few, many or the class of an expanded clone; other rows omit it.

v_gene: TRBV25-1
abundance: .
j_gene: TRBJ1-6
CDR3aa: CASSGSSYNSPLHF

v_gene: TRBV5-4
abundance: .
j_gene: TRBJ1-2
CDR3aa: CASSYTGGHGYTF

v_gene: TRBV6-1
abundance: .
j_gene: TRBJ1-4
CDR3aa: CASSPPGTNEKLFF

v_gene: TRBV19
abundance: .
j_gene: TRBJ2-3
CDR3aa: CASSGQGTTSTDTQYF

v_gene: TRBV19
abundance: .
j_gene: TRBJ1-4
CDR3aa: CATLKVGGRGEKLFF

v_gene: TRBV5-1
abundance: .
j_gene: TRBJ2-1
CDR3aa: CASSWTSGRGGNEQFF

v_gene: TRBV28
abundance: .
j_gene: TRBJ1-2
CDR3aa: CASSLATVGYTF

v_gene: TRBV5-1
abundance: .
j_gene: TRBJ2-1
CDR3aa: CASSGIIQALGLGTYNEQFF

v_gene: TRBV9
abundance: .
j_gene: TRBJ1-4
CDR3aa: CASSVADGGLMTNEKLFF

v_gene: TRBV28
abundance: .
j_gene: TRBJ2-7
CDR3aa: CASSLPRGQGHEQYF

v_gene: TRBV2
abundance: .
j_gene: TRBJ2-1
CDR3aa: CASSVTQGAGEQFF

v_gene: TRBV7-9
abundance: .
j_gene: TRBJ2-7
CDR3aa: CASSEGQNYEQYF

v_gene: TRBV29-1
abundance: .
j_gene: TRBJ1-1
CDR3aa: CSAASRTMNTEAFF

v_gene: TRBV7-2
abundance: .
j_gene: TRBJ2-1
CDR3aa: CASSSQGVSYNEQFF

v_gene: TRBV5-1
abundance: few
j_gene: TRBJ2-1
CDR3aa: CASSLLAGIDNEQFF

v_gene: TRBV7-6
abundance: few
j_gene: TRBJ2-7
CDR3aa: CASSPRGGQQYF

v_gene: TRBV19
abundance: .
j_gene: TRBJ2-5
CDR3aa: CASSITGALGETQYF

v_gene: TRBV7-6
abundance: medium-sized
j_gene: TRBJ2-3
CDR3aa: CASSLELAGADTQYF

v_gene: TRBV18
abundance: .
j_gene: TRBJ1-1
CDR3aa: CASSVAPGQGNTEAFF

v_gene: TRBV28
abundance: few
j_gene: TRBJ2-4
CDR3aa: CASSPTGGANIQYF

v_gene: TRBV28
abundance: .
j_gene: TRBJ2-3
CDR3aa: CASSSSGSADTQYF